This TCR beta chain derives from a study of blood T cell repertoires in COVID-19. Turning to the study itself: The study drew acute and convalescent COVID-19 samples from the United States, Italy and Spain.

V dropped 4 bases and J dropped 3; count of bases not matched to a gene: 8. The CDR3 length is 17 residues. The V gene's germline CDR1 is SEHNR and CDR2 FQNEAQ (reference sequence). Participants came from roughly 24 US areas, aged about 18 to 95 years. Cohort allocation depended upon clinical history that participants reported. Repertoires were generated with immunoSEQ multiplex PCR, while TCRdb's copy carries only in-frame clones and drops some. The repertoire holds 200,000 to 250,000 clones, with roughly 87% as singletons. The genes are TRBV7-9 and TRBJ1-3; 11 nucleotides agree with TRBD1. The source is a man aged 25 to 45 who had recovered from COVID-19. Sequenced: PBMCs or T cells enriched from blood (not recorded which). CDR3 bases: TGTGCCAGCAGCTCCACGGGACAGGGGGTTTTTGGAAACACCATATATTTT. Encoded protein: CASSSTGQGVFGNTIYF. The full variable domain, completed using reference TRBV7-9 and TRBJ1-3, is DTGVSQNPRHKITKRGQNVTFRCDPISEHNRLYWYRQTLGQGPEFLTYFQNEAQLEKSRLLSDRFSAERPKGSFSTLEIQRTEQGDSAMYLCASSSTGQGVFGNTIYFGEGSWLTVV.